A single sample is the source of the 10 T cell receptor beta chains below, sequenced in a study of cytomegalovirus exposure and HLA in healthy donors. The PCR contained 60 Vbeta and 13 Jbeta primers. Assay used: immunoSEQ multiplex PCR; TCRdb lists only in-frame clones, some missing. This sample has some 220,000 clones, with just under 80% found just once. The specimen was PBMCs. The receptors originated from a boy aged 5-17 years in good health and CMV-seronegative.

Written as DNA, the CDR3 is TGTGCCAGCAGCTGGGGTTCCGGACTTAATTGGGAGCAGTACTTC. It yields the protein CASSWGSGLNWEQYF. The chain couples TRBV27 to TRBJ2-7; perhaps TRBD2 as D (5 bases). The V gene's germline CDR1 is MNHEY and CDR2 SMNVEV (reference sequence). The CDR3 totals 15 residues. Trimming left V 6 bases short and J 7 bases short, with 22 bases between.

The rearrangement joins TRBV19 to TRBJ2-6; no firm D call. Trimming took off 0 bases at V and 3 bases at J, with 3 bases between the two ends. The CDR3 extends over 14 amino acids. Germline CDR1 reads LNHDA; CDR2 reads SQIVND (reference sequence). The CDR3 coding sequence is TGTGCCAGTAGTATAGATCTTGGGGCCAACGTCCTGACTTTC. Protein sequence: CASSIDLGANVLTF.

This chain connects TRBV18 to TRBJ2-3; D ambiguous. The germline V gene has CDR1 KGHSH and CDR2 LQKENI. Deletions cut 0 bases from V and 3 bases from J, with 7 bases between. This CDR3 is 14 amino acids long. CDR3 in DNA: TGTGCCAGCTCACCACCTGCAGTTACAGATACGCAGTATTTT. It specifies CASSPPAVTDTQYF.

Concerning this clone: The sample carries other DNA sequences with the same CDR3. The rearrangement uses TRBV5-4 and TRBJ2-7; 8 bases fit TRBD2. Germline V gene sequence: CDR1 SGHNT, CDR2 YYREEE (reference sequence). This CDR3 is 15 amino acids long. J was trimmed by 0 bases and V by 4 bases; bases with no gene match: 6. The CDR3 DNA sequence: TGTGCCAGCAGCCGTACTAGCGGCAGCTCCTACGAGCAGTACTTC. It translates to CASSRTSGSSYEQYF.

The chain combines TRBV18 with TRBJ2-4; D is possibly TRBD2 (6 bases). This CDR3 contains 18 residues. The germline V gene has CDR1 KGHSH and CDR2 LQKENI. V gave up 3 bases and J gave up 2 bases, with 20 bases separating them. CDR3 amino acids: CASSPIRQGGLTKNIQYF. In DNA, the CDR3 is TGTGCCAGCTCACCGATCAGGCAGGGAGGTTTGACCAAAAACATTCAGTACTTC.

CDR3 sequence: CASRSIRTGGLETQYF. The CDR3 coding sequence is TGTGCAAGTCGCTCTATTAGGACAGGGGGTCTCGAGACCCAGTACTTC. The rearrangement uses TRBV12-2 and TRBJ2-5; the table's D call TRBD1 went unverified against the DNA. TRBV12-2 is shown as a pseudogene. This CDR3 has 16 residues.

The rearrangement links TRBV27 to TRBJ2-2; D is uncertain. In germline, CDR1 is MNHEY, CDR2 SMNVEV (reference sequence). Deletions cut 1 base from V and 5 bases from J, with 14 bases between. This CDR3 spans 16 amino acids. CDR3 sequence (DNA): TGTGCCAGCAGTTTATTGATGGGCAGAAGAACCGGGGAGCTGTTTTTT. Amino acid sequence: CASSLLMGRRTGELFF.

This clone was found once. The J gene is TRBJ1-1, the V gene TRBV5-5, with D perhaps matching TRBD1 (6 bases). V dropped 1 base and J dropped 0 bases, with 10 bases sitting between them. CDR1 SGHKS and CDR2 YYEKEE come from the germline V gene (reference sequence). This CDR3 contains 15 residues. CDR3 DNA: TGTGCCAGCAGCTTGCTCTCAGGGGTGAACACTGAAGCTTTCTTT. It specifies CASSLLSGVNTEAFF.

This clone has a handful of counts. CDR3 amino acids: CASSLALAGSYEQYF. The CDR3 DNA reads as TGTGCCAGCAGCTTAGCCCTAGCGGGTTCCTACGAGCAGTACTTC. The rearrangement uses TRBV7-9 and TRBJ2-7, with TRBD2 identical over 8 bases. From germline, CDR1 is SEHNR and CDR2 FQNEAQ (reference sequence). With V trimmed by 0 bases and J by 1 base, 2 bases remained unmatched. The CDR3 runs to 15 residues.

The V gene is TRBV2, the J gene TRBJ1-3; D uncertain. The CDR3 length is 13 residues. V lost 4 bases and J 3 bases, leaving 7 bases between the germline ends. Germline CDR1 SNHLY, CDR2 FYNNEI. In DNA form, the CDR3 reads TGTGCCAGCAGTGTTACAGATGGAAACACCATATATTTT. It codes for CASSVTDGNTIYF.